The 30 T cell receptor beta chains below come from one sample, sequenced in a study of OX40 agonist ivuxolimab in advanced cancers. Library method: the immunoSEQ multiplex PCR assay. TCRdb's version of the immuneACCESS table is confined to in-frame rearrangements and falls short of the full clone set. An unresolved V gene accounts for under half of the shortfall where checked; the remainder is of unknown origin. This sample holds about 60,000 clones; about 85% were observed only once. In total, the top ten clones hold about 3.9% of the sample. The sequenced sample was CD4+ or CD8+ T cells sorted from blood, obtained in a trial of the OX40 agonist ivuxolimab. The receptors originated from an adult with an advanced solid tumor such as melanoma, head and neck, liver or kidney cancer.

The J gene is TRBJ2-3, the V gene TRBV2, with D hard to call. CDR1 is SNHLY, CDR2 FYNNEI, per germline. The ends were cut back, 10 bases at V and 0 bases at J, with 14 bases in the middle. The CDR3 is 14 residues long. The CDR3 nucleotides read TGTGCCACAACCGGGCCCCTGAGCACAGATACGCAGTATTTT. Its translation is CATTGPLSTDTQYF.

J is TRBJ2-6 and V is TRBV6-1; D remains unclear. The CDR3 has 14 residues. Looked up from germline, CDR1 is MNHNS and CDR2 is SASEGT. The germline V and J ends were trimmed by 6 bases and 0 bases, with 6 bases remaining between them. As DNA, the CDR3 is TGTGCCAGCAGCAAGGGCTCTGGGGCCAACGTCCTGACTTTC. Translating it yields CASSKGSGANVLTF.

The chain links TRBV2 to TRBJ2-2, with D tentatively TRBD1 or TRBD2 (5 bases each). V dropped 6 bases and J dropped 4 bases, with 12 bases sitting between them. The CDR3 runs to 14 residues. From germline, CDR1 is SNHLY and CDR2 FYNNEI. The CDR3 DNA follows: TGTGCCAGCAGCCCCGGGACCGCCACCGGGGAGCTGTTTTTT. Translation: CASSPGTATGELFF.

By share, this clone counts as medium-sized (0.01 to 0.1%). The chain uses TRBV29-1 and TRBJ1-1; D unclear. This CDR3 has 10 amino acids. Germline V lookup: CDR1 SQVTM, CDR2 ANQGSEA. Trimming stripped 6 bases from V and 1 base from J, with 3 bases between. CDR3 residues: CSVRNTEAFF. The CDR3 coding sequence is TGCAGCGTCAGGAACACTGAAGCTTTCTTT.

The chain combines TRBV7-2 with TRBJ2-3; the D gene is possibly TRBD1 (5 bases). V lost 4 bases and J lost 5, with 10 bases in between. The CDR3 extends over 13 amino acids. CDR1 and CDR2 from the germline V gene are SGHTA and FQGNSA. The CDR3 DNA follows: TGTGCCAGCAGCTCTTTAAGGGGAGATACGCAGTATTTT. Translated, it gives CASSSLRGDTQYF.

J is TRBJ2-3 and V is TRBV2; TRBD2 matches 8 bases. The germline V gene encodes CDR1 SNHLY and CDR2 FYNNEI. Trimming took 6 bases from V and 5 from J; bases not matched to a gene: 10. The CDR3 is made up of 15 amino acids. The CDR3 reads CASSPSGGREDTQYF. Here the CDR3 DNA reads TGTGCCAGCAGCCCCAGCGGGGGCCGGGAAGATACGCAGTATTTT. The full variable domain, its missing parts supplied by reference TRBV2 and TRBJ2-3, is EPEVTQTPSHQVTQMGQEVILRCVPISNHLYFYWYRQILGQKVEFLVSFYNNEISEKSEIFDDQFSVERPDGSNFTLKIRSTKLEDSAMYFCASSPSGGREDTQYFGPGTRLTVL.

The V gene is TRBV19, the J gene TRBJ1-2; D ambiguous. The CDR3 consists of 15 residues. Trimming shortened V by 6 bases and J by 5 bases, and 19 bases separated the two germline ends. CDR1 is LNHDA and CDR2 is SQIVND in the germline V gene (reference sequence). CDR3 nucleotide sequence: TGTGCCAGTAGACGTGGAGGTCAAGTCTTATATGGCTACACCTTC. It codes for CASRRGGQVLYGYTF.

Written as DNA, the CDR3 is TGTGCCAGCAGTGAATGGGAGACCCAGTACTTC. Translation gives CASSEWETQYF. The rearrangement links TRBV6-1 to TRBJ2-5; D call uncertain. Germline V gene sequence: CDR1 MNHNS, CDR2 SASEGT. Trimming shortened V by 2 bases and J by 5 bases, and 3 bases separated the two germline ends. CDR3 length: 11 amino acids.

This chain uses TRBV19 with TRBJ1-1; possibly TRBD1 for D (6 bases). The CDR3 length is 14 residues. V lost 3 bases and J lost 5, with 13 bases in between. Per germline, CDR1 LNHDA and CDR2 SQIVND (reference sequence). CDR3 region: CASSMRGQATEAFF. The DNA for the CDR3 is TGTGCCAGTAGTATGAGGGGACAAGCTACTGAAGCTTTCTTT.

The rearrangement uses TRBV4-3 and TRBJ1-6, with D possibly TRBD1 on 6 matching bases. The CDR3 contains 16 residues. The germline V gene has CDR1 LGHNA and CDR2 YSLEER. V gave up 0 bases and J gave up 7 bases, with 13 bases separating them. The CDR3, as DNA: TGCGCCAGCAGCCAAGATACCGGGGGCGGAAATTCACCCCTCCACTTT. Protein product: CASSQDTGGGNSPLHF.

The rearrangement joins TRBV20-1 to TRBJ2-7, with 8 bases identical to TRBD1. The J segment lost 6 bases and the V segment lost 4 bases, leaving 2 bases of the junction unmatched. This CDR3 is 11 amino acids long. Germline loops: CDR1 DFQATT, CDR2 SNEGSKA (reference sequence). The CDR3 sequence is CSAKTGAEQYF. The CDR3 DNA reads as TGCAGTGCTAAGACAGGGGCCGAGCAGTACTTC.

This clone was observed a single time. The chain uses TRBV5-1 and TRBJ1-1; D remains unclear. Germline lookup yields CDR1 SGHRS and CDR2 YFSETQ. V lost 0 bases and J 3 bases, leaving 12 bases between the germline ends. The CDR3 has 15 amino acids. DNA of the CDR3: TGCGCCAGCAGCTTGGAGTGGGGAGGAGACACTGAAGCTTTCTTT. Translating gives CASSLEWGGDTEAFF. Variable domain in full (rest from reference TRBV5-1 and TRBJ1-1): KAGVTQTPRYLIKTRGQQVTLSCSPISGHRSVSWYQQTPGQGLQFLFEYFSETQRNKGNFPGRFSGRQFSNSRSEMNVSTLELGDSALYLCASSLEWGGDTEAFFGQGTRLTVV.

The rearrangement joins TRBV29-1 to TRBJ1-1; D may be TRBD1 (5 bases). Trimming stripped 1 base from V and 1 base from J, with 16 bases between. Germline assignment: CDR1 SQVTM and CDR2 ANQGSEA. The CDR3 contains 16 residues. The CDR3 nucleotides read TGCAGCGTTGAAGGTCTGACAGCCATCCGGAACACTGAAGCTTTCTTT. This sequence encodes CSVEGLTAIRNTEAFF.

This clone showed up just a few times. The junction departs from germline at one end; a sequencing error may be responsible. This rearrangement joins TRBV20-1 to TRBJ2-5; TRBD2 agrees at 9 bases. Germline V gene lookup returns CDR1 DFQATT and CDR2 SNEGSKA (reference sequence). CDR3 length: 10 amino acids. Here the CDR3 reads CLAGEETQYF. DNA for the CDR3: TGTTTAGCGGGGGAAGAGACCCAGTACTTC.

The chain recombines TRBV6-5 with TRBJ2-2; D might be TRBD2 (6 bases). Trimming cost V 6 bases and J 4 bases, with 9 bases left between them. CDR3 length equals 13 residues. Germline loops: CDR1 MNHEY, CDR2 SVGAGI. CDR3 in amino acids: CASRGLGTGELFF. CDR3 DNA: TGTGCCAGCAGGGGACTGGGCACCGGGGAGCTGTTTTTT.

The chain combines TRBV7-9 with TRBJ1-1; no clear D. The V gene's germline CDR1 is SEHNR and CDR2 FQNEAQ (reference sequence). V was clipped by 3 bases and J by 0 bases, with 8 bases between them. This CDR3 comprises 14 residues. The CDR3 DNA follows: TGTGCCAGCAGCTTGGTCGGAGTGAACACTGAAGCTTTCTTT. It is translated as CASSLVGVNTEAFF.

V and J are TRBV5-5 and TRBJ1-1, with TRBD1 matching over 7 bases. Germline CDR1 is SGHKS and CDR2 is YYEKEE (reference sequence). There are 15 residues in the CDR3. V shed 4 bases, J shed 3 bases, and the junction held 9 bases outside the gene matches. Written as DNA, the CDR3 is TGTGCCAGCAGCCCCAGCGGGACAGACTACACTGAAGCTTTCTTT. This sequence encodes CASSPSGTDYTEAFF.

The rearrangement uses TRBV18 and TRBJ2-2; TRBD1 matches 7 bases. Germline lookup yields CDR1 KGHSH and CDR2 LQKENI. The CDR3 sequence is 16 residues long. Trimming removed 8 bases from V and 4 bases from J; junction bases left unmatched: 13. CDR3 DNA: TGTGCCAGCCCGACCCGGCAGGGGGTAGGCACCGGGGAGCTGTTTTTT. It is translated as CASPTRQGVGTGELFF.

The rearrangement joins TRBV5-8 to TRBJ1-5, with D uncertain. Trimming took off 1 base at V and 1 base at J, with 12 bases between the two ends. Looked up from germline, CDR1 is SGHTS and CDR2 is YDEGEE. The CDR3 covers 16 residues. The CDR3 loop is CASSLYGVGSNQPQHF. The CDR3 DNA is TGTGCCAGCAGCTTGTACGGGGTCGGGAGCAATCAGCCCCAGCATTTT. The full variable domain, in which reference TRBV5-8 and TRBJ1-5 provide the parts outside the CDR3, is EAGVTQSPTHLIKTRGQQATLRCSPISGHTSVYWYQQALGLGLQFLLWYDEGEERNRGNFPPRFSGRQFPNYSSELNVNALELEDSALYLCASSLYGVGSNQPQHFGDGTRLSIL.

Notes on this clone: At one end, the junction sequence differs from germline, possibly due to a read error. The V call is TRBV7-9, the J call TRBJ1-6; perhaps TRBD1 as D (6 bases). Germline V gene sequence: CDR1 SEHNR, CDR2 FQNEAQ (reference sequence). The CDR3 sequence is 17 residues long. In DNA form, the CDR3 reads TGTGCCAGCACCTTAGACCACAGGGATCTGGGGAATTCACCCCTCCACTTT. Translated: CASTLDHRDLGNSPLHF.

This chain uses TRBV29-1 with TRBJ2-7, with D unclear. Trimming took 1 base from V and 3 from J, leaving 7 bases between them. Germline V gene data show CDR1 as SQVTM and CDR2 as ANQGSEA. This CDR3 is 12 amino acids long. The CDR3 spells CSVEARNYEQYF. CDR3 coding DNA: TGCAGCGTTGAAGCTAGAAACTACGAGCAGTACTTC.

The chain is built from TRBV10-3 and TRBJ2-4; possibly TRBD2 for D (5 bases). Germline loops: CDR1 ENHRY, CDR2 SYGVKD. V lost 0 bases and J lost 6, with 12 bases in between. The CDR3 covers 15 residues. CDR3: CAISESPEERNIQYF. The CDR3 DNA is TGTGCCATCAGTGAGTCCCCGGAGGAGAGAAACATTCAGTACTTC.

The V call is TRBV5-6, the J call TRBJ1-5, with 10 bases that match TRBD1. J lost 8 bases, V lost 3 bases, and 11 bases had no gene match. CDR1 is SGHDT and CDR2 is YYEEEE in the germline V gene. The CDR3 runs to 16 residues. DNA of the CDR3: TGTGCCAGCAGCTCCCGGGACAGGGGATTGAGTGAGCCCCAGCATTTT. Translated: CASSSRDRGLSEPQHF.

This sequence joins TRBV7-3 and TRBJ1-2; no clear D. The germline CDR1 and CDR2 sequences are SGHTA and FQGTGA. The length of the CDR3 is 15 residues. V was clipped by 3 bases and J by 2 bases, with 13 bases between them. The CDR3 sequence is CASSLGTTSNYGYTF. The CDR3 DNA sequence: TGTGCCAGCAGCTTGGGCACCACGTCCAACTATGGCTACACCTTC.

The chain employs TRBV6-5 and TRBJ1-2, with D unclear. The CDR3 runs to 13 residues. The germline V gene encodes CDR1 MNHEY and CDR2 SVGAGI. The V and J ends lost 4 bases and 8 bases respectively, with 14 bases between them. The CDR3 loop reads CASSSLETSGYTF. CDR3 sequence (DNA): TGTGCCAGCAGTTCCCTTGAGACAAGCGGCTACACCTTC.

The DNA for the CDR3 is TGTGCCAGTACAGGCTCGGGTGAAAAACTGTTTTTT. Translating gives CASTGSGEKLFF. The rearrangement links TRBV14 to TRBJ1-4; D is perhaps TRBD1 (5 bases). V shed 9 bases and J shed 7 bases, with 12 bases lying between them. The CDR3 has 12 amino acids. The germline V gene has CDR1 SGHDN and CDR2 FVKESK.

The CDR3: CASSAPRGTQYF. DNA for the CDR3: TGTGCCAGCAGTGCCCCTCGGGGTACGCAGTATTTT. The chain joins TRBV27 to TRBJ2-3; possibly TRBD2 for D (5 bases). CDR1 MNHEY and CDR2 SMNVEV come from the germline V gene (reference sequence). The germline V and J ends were trimmed by 5 bases and 8 bases, with 11 bases remaining between them. There are 12 residues in the CDR3.

The rearrangement joins TRBV11-3 to TRBJ2-7; 7 positions agree with TRBD2. The CDR3 is made up of 14 amino acids. Germline V CDR1 and CDR2: SGHNT, YENEEA. The ends lost 1 base at V and 0 bases at J; junction bases unmatched: 0. The CDR3 DNA reads as TGTGCCAGCAGCTTAGGGGGGGGCTCCTACGAGCAGTACTTC. Its translation is CASSLGGGSYEQYF.

V usage is TRBV11-3 and J usage is TRBJ2-3, with D perhaps TRBD1 (6 bases). CDR1 and CDR2 (germline): SGHNT, YENEEA. The CDR3 covers 14 residues. V lost 4 bases and J lost 3, with 11 bases in between. CDR3 residues: CASSSPGQTDTQYF. For the CDR3, the DNA is TGTGCCAGCAGCTCCCCTGGACAGACAGATACGCAGTATTTT.

This sequence joins TRBV7-3 and TRBJ1-1; TRBD1 aligns across 10 bases. This CDR3 is built from 14 residues. Germline assignment: CDR1 SGHTA and CDR2 FQGTGA. V was pared by 6 bases and J by 10 bases, with 11 bases of the junction left unmatched. CDR3 sequence (DNA): TGTGCCAGCAGTCCCGGGACAGGGGTTTCTTTAGCTTTCTTT. The encoded protein is CASSPGTGVSLAFF.